The clone carrying this TCR beta chain was counted at least ten times. Its matching antigen is unknown. This record comes from a study of early T cells in non-severe SARS-CoV-2 infection. Study as a whole: Sequenced material consisted of bulk RNA (from unsorted whole blood), and chains were unpaired. General study points: Matches to VDJdb favored anti-spike CD8 responses and missed private and CD4 specificities.

Individually, cDNA molecules had unique molecular identifiers attached to them. TCRdb analysed the 5' RACE reads with MiXCR anew, one entry per CDR3 protein. The sample shows some 70,000 distinct CDR3 sequences, roughly an eighth of them seen only once. This TCR was recovered from an adult who was a healthcare worker with PCR-confirmed SARS-CoV-2 infection or an uninfected control (not recorded which). Sequencing was performed on whole blood.

CDR3 loop: CATSRITGNTEAFF. CDR3 coding DNA: TGTGCCACCAGCAGAATCACAGGGAACACTGAAGCTTTCTTT. The genes are TRBV15 and TRBJ1-1; tentative D call: TRBD1 (5 bases). Trimming removed 2 bases at V and 1 base at J, with 8 bases between. The CDR3 is 14 residues long. Per the germline V gene, CDR1 is LNHNV and CDR2 is YYDKDF (reference sequence). Based on the CDR3 plus reference TRBV15 and TRBJ1-1, the full variable domain is DAMVIQNPRYQVTQFGKPVTLSCSQTLNHNVMYWYQQKSSQAPKLLFHYYDKDFNNEADTPDNFQSRRPNTSFCFLDIRSPGLGDTAMYLCATSRITGNTEAFFGQGTRLTVV.